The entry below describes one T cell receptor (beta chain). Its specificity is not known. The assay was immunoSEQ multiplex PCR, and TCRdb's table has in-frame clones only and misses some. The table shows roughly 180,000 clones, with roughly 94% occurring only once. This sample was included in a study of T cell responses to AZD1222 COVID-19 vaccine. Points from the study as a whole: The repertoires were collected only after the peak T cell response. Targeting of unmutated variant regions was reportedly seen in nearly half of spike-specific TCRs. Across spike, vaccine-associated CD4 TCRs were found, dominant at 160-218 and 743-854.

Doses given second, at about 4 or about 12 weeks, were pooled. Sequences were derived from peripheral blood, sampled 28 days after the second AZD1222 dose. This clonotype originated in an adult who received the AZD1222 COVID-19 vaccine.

CDR3 DNA sequence: TGTGCCAACGATCCCTCCGGGACAGTCAATCAGCCCCAGCATTTT. Its protein product is CANDPSGTVNQPQHF. This rearrangement joins TRBV28 to TRBJ1-5, with TRBD1 identical over 7 bases. The V gene's germline CDR1 is MDHEN and CDR2 SYDVKM. V was clipped by 10 bases and J by 3 bases; unmatched bases: 12. This CDR3 is 15 amino acids long. Complete variable domain (other parts from reference TRBV28 and TRBJ1-5): DVKVTQSSRYLVKRTGEKVFLECVQDMDHENMFWYRQDPGLGLRLIYFSYDVKMKEKGDIPEGYSVSREKKERFSLILESASTNQTSMYLCANDPSGTVNQPQHFGDGTRLSIL.